Sequencing of this T cell receptor (beta chain) was carried out in a study of blood T cell repertoires in COVID-19. Study-level background: The samples span acute and convalescent COVID-19 from the United States, Italy and Spain.

V trimming: 3 bases; J trimming: 3 bases; junction bases outside the gene matches: 10. The CDR3 covers 18 residues. Germline CDR1 is MDHEN and CDR2 is SYDVKM. Participant-reported clinical history was the basis for cohort assignment. In the study's own analysis: Reference gene primers were amplified, and this amplification served to estimate nucleated cell counts. Method: immunoSEQ multiplex PCR; TCRdb's copy keeps in-frame clones and lacks some. D and trimming were read from the DNA, whereas the V and J calls and clone size are those reported in that table. The table has approximately 300,000 clones, approximately 89% seen once; the top ten hold roughly 5%.

Sequenced input: PBMCs or T cells enriched from blood (not recorded which). V and J are TRBV28 and TRBJ2-1; 11 positions match TRBD2. This clonotype was obtained from a woman aged 30 to 39 who had recovered from COVID-19. The CDR3 DNA sequence: TGTGCCAGCAGTTTTACGACTAGCGGGATCAGGGGCTACAATGAGCAGTTCTTC. Its translation is CASSFTTSGIRGYNEQFF.